The present TCR beta chain was sequenced within a study of PD-1 blockade in classical Hodgkin lymphoma. Time point meaning: cycle 4 day 1 (C4D1), after five to seven weeks of nivolumab. Autologous stem cell transplantation was followed by relapse in every patient, and brentuximab vedotin exposure varied. To note about this clone: Its antigen is undetermined.

Sequencing used immunoSEQ multiplex PCR; TCRdb keeps in-frame clones, though not all of them. This sample carries tens of thousands of clones, roughly 73% of them seen once, and the ten largest clones take around a third. General study findings and limits: Patients with an early start, nivolumab under 1 year after ASCT, were excluded. In CD4+ cells, TCR diversity went up significantly by C4D1, but in CD8+ cells it did not. Nothing has yet pinned down what causes the repertoire differences, possibly disease activity or prior therapy. Newly diagnosed patients were reported to exhibit reduced baseline TCR diversity relative to healthy donors.

This specimen was peripheral blood mononuclear cells (PBMCs), taken before the fourth cycle of nivolumab. The sequence came from a human donor with classical Hodgkin lymphoma.

The CDR3 here is CASRFANTEAFF. CDR3 coding DNA: TGTGCCAGCAGATTCGCGAACACTGAAGCTTTCTTT. The chain combines TRBV11-3 with TRBJ1-1; D call uncertain. Germline V gives CDR1 SGHNT, CDR2 YENEEA. The CDR3 covers 12 residues. The germline V and J ends were trimmed by 6 bases and 1 base, with 6 bases remaining between them.